This T cell receptor beta chain was recorded in a study of cytomegalovirus exposure and HLA in healthy donors. Findings and limits, study-wide: Researchers reported in a later analysis that a missense DCLRE1C variant was tied to TCR beta V- and J-gene trimming. Per a prior analysis, the majority of TCR beta V segments were productive roughly 90% or roughly 30% of the time.

When sampled, the donors appeared nominally healthy, though they likely had unrecorded immune exposures. This PCR relied on a set of 60 Vbeta primers and 13 Jbeta primers. Sequencing was performed with immunoSEQ multiplex PCR; in TCRdb, only in-frame clones are kept and a portion is missing. The table lists about 120,000 clones, 75% to 90% of them singletons. CDR1 is SGDLS, CDR2 YYNGEE, per germline. This CDR3 comprises 17 residues. Between the trimmed V and J ends, which lost 4 bases and 0 bases, there was a span of 17 bases. On this clone: Its antigen remains unknown.

This receptor was obtained from a female donor in good health and CMV-seropositive. This chain uses TRBV9 with TRBJ1-3; no definite D call. Sequenced: PBMCs. The CDR3 loop reads CASSLAPFSLSGNTIYF. The DNA of the CDR3 is TGTGCCAGCAGCCTAGCCCCCTTTAGTCTCTCTGGAAACACCATATATTTT.